This TCR beta chain came from a study of cytomegalovirus exposure and HLA in healthy donors. PCR used 60 Vbeta primers and 13 Jbeta primers. Generated by immunoSEQ multiplex PCR, the TCRdb table keeps only in-frame clones and is missing some. The sample has around 150,000 clones, about 65% seen once. V was shortened by 3 bases and J by 8 bases, with 19 bases between the two germline ends. CDR3 length: 16 amino acids. CDR1 is MGHDK, CDR2 SYGVNS, per germline. The receptor comes from a woman in her twenties or thirties in good health and CMV-seronegative. Sequencing used PBMCs. J is TRBJ1-4 and V is TRBV25-1; D gene uncertain. CDR3 region: CASSDPGPRGTEKLFF. The CDR3 DNA is TGTGCCAGCAGTGACCCCGGGCCCCGGGGTACCGAAAAACTGTTTTTT.